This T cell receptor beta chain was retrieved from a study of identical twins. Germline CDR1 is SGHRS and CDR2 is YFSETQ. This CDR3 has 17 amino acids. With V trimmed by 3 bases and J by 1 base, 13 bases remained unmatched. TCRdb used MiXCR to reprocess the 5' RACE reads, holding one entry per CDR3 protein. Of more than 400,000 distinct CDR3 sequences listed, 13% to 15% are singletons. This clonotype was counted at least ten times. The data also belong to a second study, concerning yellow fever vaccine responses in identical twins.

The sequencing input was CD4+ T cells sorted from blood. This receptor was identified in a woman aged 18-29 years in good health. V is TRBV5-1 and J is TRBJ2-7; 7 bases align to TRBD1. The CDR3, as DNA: TGCGCCAGCAGCTCAAAACACAGGGGAATTCGTTCCTACGAGCAGTACGTC. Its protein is CASSSKHRGIRSYEQYV.